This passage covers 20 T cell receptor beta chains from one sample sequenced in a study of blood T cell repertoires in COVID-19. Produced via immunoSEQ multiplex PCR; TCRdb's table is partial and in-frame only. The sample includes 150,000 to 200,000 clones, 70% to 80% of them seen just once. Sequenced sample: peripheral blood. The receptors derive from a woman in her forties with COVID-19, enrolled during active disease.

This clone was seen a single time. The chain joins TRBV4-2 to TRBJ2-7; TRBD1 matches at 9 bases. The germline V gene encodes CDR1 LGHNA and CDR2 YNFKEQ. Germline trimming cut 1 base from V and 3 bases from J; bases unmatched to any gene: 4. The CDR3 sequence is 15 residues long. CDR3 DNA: TGTGCCAGCAGCCAAGTAGGGACAGGGAACTACGAGCAGTACTTC. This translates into CASSQVGTGNYEQYF.

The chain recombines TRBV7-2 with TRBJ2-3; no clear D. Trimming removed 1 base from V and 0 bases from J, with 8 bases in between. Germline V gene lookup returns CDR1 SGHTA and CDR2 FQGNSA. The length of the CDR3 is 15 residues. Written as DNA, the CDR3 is TGTGCCAGCAGCTTAGTCGGGTCAAGCACAGATACGCAGTATTTT. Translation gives CASSLVGSSTDTQYF.

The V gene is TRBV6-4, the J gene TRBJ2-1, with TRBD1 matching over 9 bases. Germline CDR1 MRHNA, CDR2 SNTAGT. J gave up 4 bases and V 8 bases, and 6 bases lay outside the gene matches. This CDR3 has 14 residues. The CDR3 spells CASGGQGGYNEQFF. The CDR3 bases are TGTGCCAGCGGGGGACAGGGCGGTTACAATGAGCAGTTCTTC.

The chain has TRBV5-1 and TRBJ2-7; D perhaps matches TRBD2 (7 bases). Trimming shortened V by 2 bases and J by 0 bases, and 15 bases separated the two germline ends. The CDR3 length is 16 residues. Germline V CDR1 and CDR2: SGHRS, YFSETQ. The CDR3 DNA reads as TGCGCCAGCAGCTTCCCTCCTGGGGGGGCCTCCTACGAGCAGTACTTC. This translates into CASSFPPGGASYEQYF.

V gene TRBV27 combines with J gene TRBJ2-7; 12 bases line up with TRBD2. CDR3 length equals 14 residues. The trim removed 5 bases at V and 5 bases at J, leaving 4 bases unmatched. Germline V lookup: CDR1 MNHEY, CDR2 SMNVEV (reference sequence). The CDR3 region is CASSLAGGPHEQYF. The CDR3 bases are TGTGCCAGCAGTCTAGCGGGAGGGCCCCACGAGCAGTACTTC.

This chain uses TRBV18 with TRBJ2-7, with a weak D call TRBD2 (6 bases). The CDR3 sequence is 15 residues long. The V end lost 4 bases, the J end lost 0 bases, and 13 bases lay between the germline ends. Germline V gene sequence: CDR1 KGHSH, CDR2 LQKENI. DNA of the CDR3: TGTGCCAGCTCACGGGCAGGGACTGGCTCCTACGAGCAGTACTTC. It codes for CASSRAGTGSYEQYF.

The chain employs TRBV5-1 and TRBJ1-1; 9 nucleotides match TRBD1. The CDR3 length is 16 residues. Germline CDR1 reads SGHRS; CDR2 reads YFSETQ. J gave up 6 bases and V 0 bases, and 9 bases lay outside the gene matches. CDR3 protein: CASSLDGTGTWAEAFF. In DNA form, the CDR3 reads TGCGCCAGCAGCTTGGATGGGACAGGGACGTGGGCTGAAGCTTTCTTT.

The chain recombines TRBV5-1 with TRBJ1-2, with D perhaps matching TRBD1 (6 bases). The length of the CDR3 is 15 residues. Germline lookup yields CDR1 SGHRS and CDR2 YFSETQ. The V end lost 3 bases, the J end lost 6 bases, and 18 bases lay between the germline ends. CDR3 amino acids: CASSWGPDYGHGYTF. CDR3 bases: TGCGCCAGCAGCTGGGGGCCCGATTACGGGCATGGCTACACCTTC.

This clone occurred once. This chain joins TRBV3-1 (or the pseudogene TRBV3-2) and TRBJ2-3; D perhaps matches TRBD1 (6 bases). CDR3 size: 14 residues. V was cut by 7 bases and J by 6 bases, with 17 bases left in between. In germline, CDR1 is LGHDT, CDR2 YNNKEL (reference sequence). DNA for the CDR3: TGTGCCAGCATGGGGGCTGGAGGCCCGGATACGCAGTATTTT. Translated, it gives CASMGAGGPDTQYF.

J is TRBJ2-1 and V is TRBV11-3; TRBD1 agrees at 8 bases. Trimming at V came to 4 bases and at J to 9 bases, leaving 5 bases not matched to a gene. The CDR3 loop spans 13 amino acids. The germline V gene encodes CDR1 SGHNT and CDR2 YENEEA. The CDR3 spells CASSSRGRGEQFF. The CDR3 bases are TGTGCCAGCAGCTCCAGGGGGCGAGGTGAGCAGTTCTTC.

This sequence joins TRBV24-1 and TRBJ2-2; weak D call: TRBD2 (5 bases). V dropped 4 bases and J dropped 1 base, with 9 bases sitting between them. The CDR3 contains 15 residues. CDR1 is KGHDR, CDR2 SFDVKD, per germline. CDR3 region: CATSDPRGNTGELFF. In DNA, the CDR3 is TGTGCCACCAGTGACCCCCGGGGGAACACCGGGGAGCTGTTTTTT.

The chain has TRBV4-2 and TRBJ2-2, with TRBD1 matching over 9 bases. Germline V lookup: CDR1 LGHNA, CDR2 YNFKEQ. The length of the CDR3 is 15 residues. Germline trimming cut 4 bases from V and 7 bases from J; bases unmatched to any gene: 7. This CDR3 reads CASSLRTGVGGELFF. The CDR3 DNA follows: TGTGCCAGCAGCCTCCGGACAGGGGTGGGCGGGGAGCTGTTTTTT.

The CDR3 region has the DNA TGTGCCAGCAGCTTCGAGGGGACAGGGCAAAGCACAGATACGCAGTATTTT. This gives the protein CASSFEGTGQSTDTQYF. The chain combines TRBV7-2 with TRBJ2-3, with 9 bases fitting TRBD1. CDR3 length: 17 residues. Germline trimming cut 3 bases from V and 0 bases from J; bases unmatched to any gene: 7. Germline CDR1 reads SGHTA; CDR2 reads FQGNSA.

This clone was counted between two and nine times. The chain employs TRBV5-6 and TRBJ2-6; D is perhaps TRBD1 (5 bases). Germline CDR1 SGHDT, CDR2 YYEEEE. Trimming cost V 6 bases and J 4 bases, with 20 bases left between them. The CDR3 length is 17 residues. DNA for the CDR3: TGTGCCAGCAACCCAGACAGCTACCGGTCCGGGGCCAACGTCCTGACTTTC. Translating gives CASNPDSYRSGANVLTF. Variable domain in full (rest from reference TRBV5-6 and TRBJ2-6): DAGVTQSPTHLIKTRGQQVTLRCSPKSGHDTVSWYQQALGQGPQFIFQYYEEEERQRGNFPDRFSGHQFPNYSSELNVNALLLGDSALYLCASNPDSYRSGANVLTFGAGSRLTVL.

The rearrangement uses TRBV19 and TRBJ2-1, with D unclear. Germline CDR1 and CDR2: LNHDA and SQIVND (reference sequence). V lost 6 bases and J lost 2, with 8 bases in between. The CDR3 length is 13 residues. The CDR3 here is CASRLNTYNEQFF. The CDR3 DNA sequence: TGTGCCAGTAGATTAAATACCTACAATGAGCAGTTCTTC.

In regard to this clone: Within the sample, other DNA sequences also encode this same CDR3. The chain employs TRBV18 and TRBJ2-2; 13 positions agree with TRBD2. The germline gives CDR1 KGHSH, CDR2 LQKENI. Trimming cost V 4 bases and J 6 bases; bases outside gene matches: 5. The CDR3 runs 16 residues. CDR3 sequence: CASSLRTSGSAGELFF. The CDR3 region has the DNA TGTGCCAGCTCACTGAGGACTAGCGGGAGTGCCGGGGAGCTGTTTTTT.

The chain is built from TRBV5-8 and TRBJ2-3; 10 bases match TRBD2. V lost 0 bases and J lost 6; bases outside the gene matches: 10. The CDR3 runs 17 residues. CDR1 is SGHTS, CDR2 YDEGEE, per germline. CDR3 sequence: CASSLGGTAGGPDTQYF. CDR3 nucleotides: TGTGCCAGCAGCTTGGGGGGCACAGCGGGGGGGCCCGATACGCAGTATTTT.

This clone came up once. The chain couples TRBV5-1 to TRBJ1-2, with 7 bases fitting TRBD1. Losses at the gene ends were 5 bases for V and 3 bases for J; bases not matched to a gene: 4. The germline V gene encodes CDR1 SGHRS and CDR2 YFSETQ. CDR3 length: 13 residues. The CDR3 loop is CASREGADYGYTF. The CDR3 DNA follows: TGCGCCAGCAGGGAGGGGGCCGACTATGGCTACACCTTC.

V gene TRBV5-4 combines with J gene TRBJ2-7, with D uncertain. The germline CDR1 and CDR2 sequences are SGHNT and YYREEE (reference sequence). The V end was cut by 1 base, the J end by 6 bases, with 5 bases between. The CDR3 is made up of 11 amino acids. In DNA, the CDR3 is TGTGCCAGCAGCTTGACCGGCGAGCAGTACTTC. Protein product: CASSLTGEQYF.

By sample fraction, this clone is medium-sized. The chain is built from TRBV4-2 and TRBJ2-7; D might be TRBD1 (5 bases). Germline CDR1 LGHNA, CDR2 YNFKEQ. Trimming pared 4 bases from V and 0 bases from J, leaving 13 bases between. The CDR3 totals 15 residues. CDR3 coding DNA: TGTGCCAGCAGCCCTCCCGCAGGGCCCTCCTACGAGCAGTACTTC. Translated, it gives CASSPPAGPSYEQYF.